This paragraph reports one TCR beta chain. Its antigen is currently unknown. This sample is part of a study of cytomegalovirus exposure and HLA in healthy donors. PCR employed 60 Vbeta and 13 Jbeta primers. The protocol was immunoSEQ multiplex PCR, while the TCRdb copy is restricted to in-frame clones and leaves out a portion. The data show 150,000 or so clones, and the top ten clones hold 1.5% to 2%. Points from the study as a whole: According to an earlier analysis, most TCR beta V segments yielded productive rearrangements about 87% or about 30% of the time. Later, an analysis showed that TCR beta chains associated with HLA were more clonally expanded than others that were equally common. Presence/absence analyses rested on an assumption that sequencing depth was roughly uniform across donors.

Per the germline V gene, CDR1 is SGHNT and CDR2 is YYREEE (reference sequence). V was pared by 4 bases and J by 1 base, with 11 bases between. The CDR3 length is 15 residues. The chain links TRBV5-4 to TRBJ1-4; the D gene is possibly TRBD1 (6 bases). This clonotype originated in a woman between 45 and 65 years old in good health and CMV-seronegative. The specimen was PBMCs. CDR3 in amino acids: CASSTYRETNEKLFF. Written as DNA, the CDR3 is TGTGCCAGCAGCACATACAGGGAAACTAATGAAAAACTGTTTTTT.